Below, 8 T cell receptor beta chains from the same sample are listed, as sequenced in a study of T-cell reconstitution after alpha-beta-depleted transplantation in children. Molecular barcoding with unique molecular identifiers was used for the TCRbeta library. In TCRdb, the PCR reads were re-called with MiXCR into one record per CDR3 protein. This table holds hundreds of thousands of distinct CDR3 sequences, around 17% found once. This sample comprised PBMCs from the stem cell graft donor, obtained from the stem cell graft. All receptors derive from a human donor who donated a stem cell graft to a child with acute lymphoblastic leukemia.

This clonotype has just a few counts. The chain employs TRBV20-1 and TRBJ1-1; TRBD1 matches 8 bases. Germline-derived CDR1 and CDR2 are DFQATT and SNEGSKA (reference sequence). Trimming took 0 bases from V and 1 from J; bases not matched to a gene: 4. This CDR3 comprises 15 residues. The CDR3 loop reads CSARDRGRGNTEAFF. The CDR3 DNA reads TGCAGTGCTAGAGACAGGGGGCGCGGGAACACTGAAGCTTTCTTT.

The CDR3 nucleotides read TGCGCCAGCAGCCCTAGTGGATGGGGAAAGATATACGAGCAGTACTTC. Protein product: CASSPSGWGKIYEQYF. The chain uses TRBV4-1 and TRBJ2-7, with D unclear. Looked up from germline, CDR1 is MGHRA and CDR2 is YSYEKL. CDR3 length: 16 amino acids. V shed 4 bases and J shed 4 bases, with 20 bases lying between them.

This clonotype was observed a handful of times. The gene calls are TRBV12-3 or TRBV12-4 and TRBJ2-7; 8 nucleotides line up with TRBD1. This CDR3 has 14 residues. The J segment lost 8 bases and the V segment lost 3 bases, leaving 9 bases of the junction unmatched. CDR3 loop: CASSLEQGVPKQYF. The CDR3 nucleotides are TGTGCCAGCAGTTTGGAACAGGGGGTCCCAAAGCAGTACTTC.

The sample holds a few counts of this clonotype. The CDR3 nucleotides read TGTGCCAGCAGTCCAACAGATTTCCGGGAGACCCAGTACTTC. Translated, it gives CASSPTDFRETQYF. The chain combines TRBV12-3 or TRBV12-4 with TRBJ2-5; D is unclear. This CDR3 contains 14 residues. Trimming removed 5 bases at V and 5 bases at J, with 15 bases between.

The CDR3 DNA reads as TGCGCCAGCAGCTTGGGACTGCGGACGGTCGAGACCCAGTACTTC. Its protein is CASSLGLRTVETQYF. The chain combines TRBV5-1 with TRBJ2-5; no clear D gene. Germline values: CDR1 SGHRS, CDR2 YFSETQ. Between the trimmed V and J ends, which lost 0 bases and 5 bases, there was a span of 14 bases. This CDR3 spans 15 amino acids.

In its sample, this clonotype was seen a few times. The CDR3 DNA is TGCAGTGCTAGAGATCATGCCGATGAAGCTTTCTTT. It codes for CSARDHADEAFF. The V gene is TRBV20-1, the J gene TRBJ1-1; D is uncertain. The CDR3 has 12 residues. V lost 0 bases, J lost 7 bases, and 9 bases lay in between. The germline gives CDR1 DFQATT, CDR2 SNEGSKA (reference sequence).

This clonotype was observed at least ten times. Here the CDR3 reads CSASRGGSTPDTQYF. The DNA of the CDR3 is TGCAGTGCTAGCAGGGGTGGGAGCACCCCGGATACGCAGTATTTT. V usage is TRBV20-1 and J usage is TRBJ2-3; D is perhaps TRBD1 (6 bases). CDR1 is DFQATT and CDR2 is SNEGSKA in the germline V gene (reference sequence). Trimming pared 3 bases from V and 6 bases from J, leaving 19 bases between. The CDR3 covers 15 residues.

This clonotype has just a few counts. For the CDR3, the DNA is TGTGCCAGCAGCGGACAGGCGTACTCTGGGGCCAACGTCCTGACTTTC. Translated, it gives CASSGQAYSGANVLTF. The chain combines TRBV6-1 with TRBJ2-6; 7 nucleotides line up with TRBD1. V lost 6 bases, J lost 0 bases, and 5 bases stayed unmatched. CDR1 and CDR2 from the germline V gene are MNHNS and SASEGT. The CDR3 is 16 amino acids.